This T cell receptor beta chain is drawn from a study of blood T cell repertoires in COVID-19. Whole-study context: Acute and convalescent COVID-19 samples came from the United States, Italy and Spain. The cDNA or gDNA used as material had been derived from T cells, B-cell-depleted T cells, or PBMCs.

The table came from immunoSEQ multiplex PCR; TCRdb's copy has only in-frame clones and leaves some out. Among about 21,000 clones listed, roughly four fifths were seen once. Trimming left V 2 bases short and J 4 bases short, with 11 bases between. Germline assignment: CDR1 LGHNA and CDR2 YNFKEQ. This CDR3 spans 14 amino acids. The sequenced sample was peripheral blood. This TCR came from a human donor in a cohort sampled during active COVID-19. The chain recombines TRBV4-2 with TRBJ1-2; D is ambiguous. CDR3 protein: CASSQSTDLYGYTF. The CDR3 nucleotides are TGTGCCAGCAGCCAATCCACAGACCTCTATGGCTACACCTTC.